A single sample is the source of the 6 T cell receptor beta chains below, sequenced in a study of neurological immune-mediated disorders. TCRdb analysed the 5' RACE reads with MiXCR anew, one entry per CDR3 protein. The table records about 50,000 distinct CDR3 sequences, about 4.2% of them present only once. Sequences were obtained from PBMCs. The receptors here all came from a man aged 45-60 years with multiple sclerosis.

This clonotype was seen repeatedly, ten times or more. In nucleotides, the CDR3 is TGCAGTGCTCGGGACAGCTACTCCTATAATTCACCCCTCCACTTT. It is translated as CSARDSYSYNSPLHF. The rearrangement uses TRBV20-1 and TRBJ1-6, with 7 nucleotides matching TRBD1. The CDR3 spans 15 residues. Trimming at V came to 5 bases and at J to 0 bases, leaving 4 bases not matched to a gene. Per germline, CDR1 DFQATT and CDR2 SNEGSKA (reference sequence).

The chain joins TRBV7-9 to TRBJ1-2; D remains unclear. Germline V lookup: CDR1 SEHNR, CDR2 FQNEAQ (reference sequence). CDR3 length: 13 residues. Trimming cost V 4 bases and J 2 bases, with 8 bases left between them. The CDR3 DNA sequence: TGTGCCAGCAGCTATCTTGAGAACTATGGCTACACCTTC. Residues: CASSYLENYGYTF. The variable domain in full, with the rest retrieved from reference TRBV7-9 and TRBJ1-2, is DTGVSQNPRHKITKRGQNVTFRCDPISEHNRLYWYRQTLGQGPEFLTYFQNEAQLEKSRLLSDRFSAERPKGSFSTLEIQRTEQGDSAMYLCASSYLENYGYTFGSGTRLTVV.

About this clonotype: The junction departs from germline at one end; a sequencing error may be responsible. This chain links TRBV11-2 with TRBJ2-3; 7 bases map to TRBD1. This CDR3 comprises 17 residues. Germline V gene data show CDR1 as SGHAT and CDR2 as FQNNGV. This CDR3 reads CASSALPGTASTDTRYF. As DNA, the CDR3 is TGTGCCAGCAGCGCCCTTCCTGGGACAGCTAGCACAGATACGCGGTATTTT.

This clonotype was recorded at least ten times. The chain has TRBV7-9 and TRBJ2-7; tentatively, D is TRBD1 (6 bases). The CDR3 consists of 18 residues. Trimming removed 4 bases from V and 0 bases from J, with 22 bases in between. Germline V gives CDR1 SEHNR, CDR2 FQNEAQ (reference sequence). The CDR3, as DNA: TGTGCCAGCAGCTCCACCCAGGGACACCCCCGAGCCTCCTACGAGCAGTACTTC. As protein: CASSSTQGHPRASYEQYF.

This clonotype was detected ten times or more. This chain links TRBV5-6 with TRBJ2-1, with 10 bases lining up with TRBD1. The CDR3 spans 16 residues. Per the germline V gene, CDR1 is SGHDT and CDR2 is YYEEEE. V was pared by 4 bases and J by 7 bases, with 11 bases of the junction left unmatched. The CDR3 loop is CASSGGQGNGWNEQFF. CDR3 bases: TGTGCCAGCAGCGGGGGACAGGGGAACGGTTGGAATGAGCAGTTCTTC.

This clonotype was detected ten times or more. The chain uses TRBV2 and TRBJ1-2; TRBD1 is a possible D gene (6 bases). Trimming shortened V by 3 bases and J by 4 bases, and 21 bases separated the two germline ends. The CDR3 is 17 residues long. Germline V gene sequence: CDR1 SNHLY, CDR2 FYNNEI. The CDR3, as DNA: TGTGCCAGCAGTGAGGGAGGGGGAAGGGACTTACTCTATGGCTACACCTTC. It translates to CASSEGGGRDLLYGYTF.